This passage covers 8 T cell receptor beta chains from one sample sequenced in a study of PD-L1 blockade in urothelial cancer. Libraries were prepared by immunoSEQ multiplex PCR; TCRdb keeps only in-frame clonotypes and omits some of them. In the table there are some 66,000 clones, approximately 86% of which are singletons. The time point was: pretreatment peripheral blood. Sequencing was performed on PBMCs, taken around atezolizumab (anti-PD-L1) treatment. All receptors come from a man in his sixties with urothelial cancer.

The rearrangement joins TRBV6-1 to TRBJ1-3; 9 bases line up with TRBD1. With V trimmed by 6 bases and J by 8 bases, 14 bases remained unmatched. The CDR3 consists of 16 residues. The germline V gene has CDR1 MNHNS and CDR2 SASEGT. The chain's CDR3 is CASRESGTGLGDTIYF. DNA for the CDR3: TGTGCCAGCAGAGAATCCGGGACAGGGCTAGGGGACACCATATATTTT.

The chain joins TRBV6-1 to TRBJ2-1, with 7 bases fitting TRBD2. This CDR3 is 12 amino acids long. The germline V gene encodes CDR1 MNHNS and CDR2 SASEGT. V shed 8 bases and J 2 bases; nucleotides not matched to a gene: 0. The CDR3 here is CASGTTYNEQFF. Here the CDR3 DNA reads TGTGCCAGCGGGACTACCTACAATGAGCAGTTCTTC.

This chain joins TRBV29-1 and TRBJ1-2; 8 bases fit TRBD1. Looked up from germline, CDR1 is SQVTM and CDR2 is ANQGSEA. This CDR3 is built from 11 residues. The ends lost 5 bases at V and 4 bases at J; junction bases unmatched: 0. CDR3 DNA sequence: TGCAGCGTTACAGGGGGCTATGGCTACACCTTC. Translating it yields CSVTGGYGYTF.

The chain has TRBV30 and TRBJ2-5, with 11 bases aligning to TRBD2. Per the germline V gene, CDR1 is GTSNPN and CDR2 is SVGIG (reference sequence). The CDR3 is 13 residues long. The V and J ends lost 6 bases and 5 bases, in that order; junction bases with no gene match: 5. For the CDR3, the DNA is TGTGCCTGCAAACTAGCGGGGGTGGAGACCCAGTACTTC. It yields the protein CACKLAGVETQYF.

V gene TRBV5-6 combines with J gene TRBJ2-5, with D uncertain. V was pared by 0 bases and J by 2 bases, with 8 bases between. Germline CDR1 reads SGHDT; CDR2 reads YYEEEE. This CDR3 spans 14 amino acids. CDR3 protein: CASSLVLKQETQYF. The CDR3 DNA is TGTGCCAGCAGCTTGGTACTGAAGCAAGAGACCCAGTACTTC.

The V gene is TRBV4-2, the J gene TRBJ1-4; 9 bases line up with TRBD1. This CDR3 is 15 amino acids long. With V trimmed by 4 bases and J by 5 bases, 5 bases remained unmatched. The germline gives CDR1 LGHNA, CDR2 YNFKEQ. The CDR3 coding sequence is TGTGCCAGCAGCCCGCGGGACAGGGTCAATGAAAAACTGTTTTTT. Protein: CASSPRDRVNEKLFF.

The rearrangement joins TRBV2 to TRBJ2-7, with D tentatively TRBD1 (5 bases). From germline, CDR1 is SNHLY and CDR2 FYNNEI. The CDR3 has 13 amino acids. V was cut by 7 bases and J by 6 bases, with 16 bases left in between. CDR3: CASTDQEGAEQYF. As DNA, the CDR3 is TGTGCCAGCACTGATCAGGAAGGGGCCGAGCAGTACTTC. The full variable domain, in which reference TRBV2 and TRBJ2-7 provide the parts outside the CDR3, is EPEVTQTPSHQVTQMGQEVILRCVPISNHLYFYWYRQILGQKVEFLVSFYNNEISEKSEIFDDQFSVERPDGSNFTLKIRSTKLEDSAMYFCASTDQEGAEQYFGPGTRLTVT.

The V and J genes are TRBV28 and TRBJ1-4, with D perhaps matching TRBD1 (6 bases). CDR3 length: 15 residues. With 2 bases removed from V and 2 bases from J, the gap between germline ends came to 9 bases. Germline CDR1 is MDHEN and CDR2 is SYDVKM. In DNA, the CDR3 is TGTGCCAGCAGTTTACAGGGGAACACTAATGAAAAACTGTTTTTT. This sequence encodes CASSLQGNTNEKLFF.